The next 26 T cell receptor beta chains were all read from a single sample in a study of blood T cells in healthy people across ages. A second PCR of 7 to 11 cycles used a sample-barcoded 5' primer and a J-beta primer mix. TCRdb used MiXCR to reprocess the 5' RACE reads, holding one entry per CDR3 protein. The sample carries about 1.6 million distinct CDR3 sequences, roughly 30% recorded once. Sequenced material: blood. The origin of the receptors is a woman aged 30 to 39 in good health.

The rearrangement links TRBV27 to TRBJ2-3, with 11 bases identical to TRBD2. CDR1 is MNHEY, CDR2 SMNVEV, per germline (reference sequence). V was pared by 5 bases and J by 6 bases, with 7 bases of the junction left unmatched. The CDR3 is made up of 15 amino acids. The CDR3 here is CASSPTSGSGDTQYF. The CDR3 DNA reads TGTGCCAGCAGTCCAACTAGCGGGAGTGGCGATACGCAGTATTTT.

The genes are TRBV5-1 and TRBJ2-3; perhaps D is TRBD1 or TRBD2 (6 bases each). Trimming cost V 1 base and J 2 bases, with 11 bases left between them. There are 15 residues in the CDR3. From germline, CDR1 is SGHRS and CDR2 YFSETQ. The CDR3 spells CASSLRGVATDTQYF. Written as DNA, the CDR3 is TGCGCCAGCAGCTTGAGGGGGGTAGCCACAGATACGCAGTATTTT.

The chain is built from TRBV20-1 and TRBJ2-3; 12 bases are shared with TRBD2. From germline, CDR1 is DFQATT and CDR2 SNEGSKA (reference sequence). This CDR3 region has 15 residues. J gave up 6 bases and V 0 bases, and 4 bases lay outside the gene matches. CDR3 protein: CSARDSTSGSDTQYF. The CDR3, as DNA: TGCAGTGCTAGAGATTCGACTAGCGGGAGTGATACGCAGTATTTT.

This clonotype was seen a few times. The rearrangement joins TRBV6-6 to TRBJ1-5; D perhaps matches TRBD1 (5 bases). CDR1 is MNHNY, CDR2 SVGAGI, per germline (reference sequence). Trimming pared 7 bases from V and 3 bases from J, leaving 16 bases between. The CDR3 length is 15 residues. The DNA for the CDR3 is TGTGCCAGCACCCGACCAGGGAGGGACAATCAGCCCCAGCATTTT. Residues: CASTRPGRDNQPQHF.

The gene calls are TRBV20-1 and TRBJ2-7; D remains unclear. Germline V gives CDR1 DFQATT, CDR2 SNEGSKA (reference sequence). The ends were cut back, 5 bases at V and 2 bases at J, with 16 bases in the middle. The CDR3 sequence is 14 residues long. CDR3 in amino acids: CSAPPTGAAYEQYF. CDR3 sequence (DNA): TGCAGTGCTCCGCCCACGGGCGCGGCCTACGAGCAGTACTTC.

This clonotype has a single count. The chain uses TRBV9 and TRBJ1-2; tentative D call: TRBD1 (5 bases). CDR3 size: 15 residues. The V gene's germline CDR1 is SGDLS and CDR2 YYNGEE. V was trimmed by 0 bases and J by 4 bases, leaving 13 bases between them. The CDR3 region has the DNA TGTGCCAGCAGCGTAGGCCCGACCAGGGCCTATGGCTACACCTTC. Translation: CASSVGPTRAYGYTF. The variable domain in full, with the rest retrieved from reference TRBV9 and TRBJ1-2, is DSGVTQTPKHLITATGQRVTLRCSPRSGDLSVYWYQQSLDQGLQFLIQYYNGEERAKGNILERFSAQQFPDLHSELNLSSLELGDSALYFCASSVGPTRAYGYTFGSGTRLTVV.

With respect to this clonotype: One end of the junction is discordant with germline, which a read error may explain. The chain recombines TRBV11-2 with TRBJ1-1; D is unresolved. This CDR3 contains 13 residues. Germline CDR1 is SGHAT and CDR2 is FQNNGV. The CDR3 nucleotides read TGTGCCGGCAGCTTAGATCTCCAGCGTGAAGCTTTCTTT. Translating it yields CAGSLDLQREAFF.

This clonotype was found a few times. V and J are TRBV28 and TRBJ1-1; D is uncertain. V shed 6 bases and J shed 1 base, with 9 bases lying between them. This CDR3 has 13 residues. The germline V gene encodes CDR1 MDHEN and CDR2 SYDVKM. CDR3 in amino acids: CASRGDWNTEAFF. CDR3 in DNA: TGTGCCAGCAGGGGAGATTGGAACACTGAAGCTTTCTTT.

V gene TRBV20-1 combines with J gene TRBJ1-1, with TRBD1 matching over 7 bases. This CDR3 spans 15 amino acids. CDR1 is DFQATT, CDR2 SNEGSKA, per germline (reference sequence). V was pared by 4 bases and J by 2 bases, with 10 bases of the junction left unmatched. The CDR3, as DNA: TGCAGTGCTACCCTGACAGGGCGTATTAACACTGAAGCTTTCTTT. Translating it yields CSATLTGRINTEAFF.

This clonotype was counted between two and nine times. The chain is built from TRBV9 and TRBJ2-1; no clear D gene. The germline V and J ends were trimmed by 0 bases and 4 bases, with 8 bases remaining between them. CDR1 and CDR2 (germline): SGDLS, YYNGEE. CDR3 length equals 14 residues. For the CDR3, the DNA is TGTGCCAGCAGCGTAGGAACAGAGTACAATGAGCAGTTCTTC. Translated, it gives CASSVGTEYNEQFF.

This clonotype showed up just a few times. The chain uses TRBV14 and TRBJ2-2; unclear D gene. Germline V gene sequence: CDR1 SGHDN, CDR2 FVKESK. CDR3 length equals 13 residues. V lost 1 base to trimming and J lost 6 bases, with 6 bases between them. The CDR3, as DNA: TGTGCCAGCAGCCAAGGGTACGCCGGGGAGCTGTTTTTT. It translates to CASSQGYAGELFF. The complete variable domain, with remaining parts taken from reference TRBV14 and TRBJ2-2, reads EAGVTQFPSHSVIEKGQTVTLRCDPISGHDNLYWYRRVMGKEIKFLLHFVKESKQDESGMPNNRFLAERTGGTYSTLKVQPAELEDSGVYFCASSQGYAGELFFGEGSRLTVL.

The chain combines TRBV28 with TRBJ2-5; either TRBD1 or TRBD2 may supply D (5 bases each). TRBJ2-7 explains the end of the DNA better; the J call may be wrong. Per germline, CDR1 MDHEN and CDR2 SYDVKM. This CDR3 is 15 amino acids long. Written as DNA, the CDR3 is TGTGCCAGCAGTTTCAAGGGATGGGGGAACTACGAGCAGTACTTC. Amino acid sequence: CASSFKGWGNYEQYF.

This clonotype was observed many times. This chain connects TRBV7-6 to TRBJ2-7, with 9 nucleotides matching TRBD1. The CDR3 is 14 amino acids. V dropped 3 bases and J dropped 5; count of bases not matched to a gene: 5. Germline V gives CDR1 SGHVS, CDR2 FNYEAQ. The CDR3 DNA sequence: TGTGCCAGCAGCTTCGGGGACAGGGTGAACGAGCAGTACTTC. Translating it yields CASSFGDRVNEQYF.

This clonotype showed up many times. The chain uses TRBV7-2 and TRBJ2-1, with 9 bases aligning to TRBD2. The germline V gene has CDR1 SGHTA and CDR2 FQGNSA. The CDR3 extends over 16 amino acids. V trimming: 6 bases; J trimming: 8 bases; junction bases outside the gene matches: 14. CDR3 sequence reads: CASSSLAGSLSYEQFF. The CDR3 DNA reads TGTGCCAGCAGTAGTCTAGCGGGATCCCTTAGCTATGAGCAGTTCTTC.

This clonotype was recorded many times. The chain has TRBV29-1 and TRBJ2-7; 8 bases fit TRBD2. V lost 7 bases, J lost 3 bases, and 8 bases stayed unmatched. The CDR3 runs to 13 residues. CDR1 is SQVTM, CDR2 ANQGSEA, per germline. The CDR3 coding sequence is TGCAGCGCACAAGCGGGAGAACTCTACGAGCAGTACTTC. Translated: CSAQAGELYEQYF.

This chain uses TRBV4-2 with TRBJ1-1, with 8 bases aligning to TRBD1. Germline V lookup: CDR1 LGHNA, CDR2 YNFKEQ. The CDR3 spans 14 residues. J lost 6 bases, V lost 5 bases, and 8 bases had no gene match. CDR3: CASSARDRRAEAFF. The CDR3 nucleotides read TGTGCCAGCAGCGCCCGGGACAGGAGGGCTGAAGCTTTCTTT.

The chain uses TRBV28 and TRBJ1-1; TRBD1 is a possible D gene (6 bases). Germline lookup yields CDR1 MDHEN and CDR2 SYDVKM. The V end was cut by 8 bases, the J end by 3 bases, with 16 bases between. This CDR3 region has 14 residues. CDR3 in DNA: TGTGCCAGCTCTGGCGGGGGGCAGGACACTGAAGCTTTCTTT. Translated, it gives CASSGGGQDTEAFF.

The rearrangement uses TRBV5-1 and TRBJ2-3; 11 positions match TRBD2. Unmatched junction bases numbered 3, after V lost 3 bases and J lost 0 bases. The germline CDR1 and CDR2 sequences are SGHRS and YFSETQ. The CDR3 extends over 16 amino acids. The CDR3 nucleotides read TGCGCCAGCAGCTCGACTAGCGGGGAGAGCACAGATACGCAGTATTTT. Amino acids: CASSSTSGESTDTQYF.

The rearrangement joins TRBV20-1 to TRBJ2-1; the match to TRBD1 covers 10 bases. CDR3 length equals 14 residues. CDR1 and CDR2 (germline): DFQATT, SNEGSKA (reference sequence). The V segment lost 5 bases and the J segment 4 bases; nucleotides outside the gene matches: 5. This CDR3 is CSALDRGLYNEQFF. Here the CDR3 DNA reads TGCAGTGCTTTGGACAGGGGGTTGTACAATGAGCAGTTCTTC.

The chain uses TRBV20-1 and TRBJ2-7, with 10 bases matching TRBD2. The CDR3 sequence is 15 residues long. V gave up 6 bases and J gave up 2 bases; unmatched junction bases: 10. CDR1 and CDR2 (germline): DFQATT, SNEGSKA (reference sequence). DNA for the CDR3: TGCAGTGCCCGCCGTGGAGCGGGAGGGGCCTACGAGCAGTACTTC. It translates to CSARRGAGGAYEQYF.

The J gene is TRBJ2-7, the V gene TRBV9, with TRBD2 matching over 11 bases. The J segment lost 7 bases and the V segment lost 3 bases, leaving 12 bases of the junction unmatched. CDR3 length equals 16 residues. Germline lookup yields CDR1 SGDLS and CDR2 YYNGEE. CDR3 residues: CASSAHPTSGEKEQYF. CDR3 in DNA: TGTGCCAGCAGCGCCCACCCGACTAGCGGGGAAAAGGAGCAGTACTTC. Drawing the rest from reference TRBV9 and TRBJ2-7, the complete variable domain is DSGVTQTPKHLITATGQRVTLRCSPRSGDLSVYWYQQSLDQGLQFLIQYYNGEERAKGNILERFSAQQFPDLHSELNLSSLELGDSALYFCASSAHPTSGEKEQYFGPGTRLTVT.

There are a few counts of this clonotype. The CDR3 sequence is CASSLAVGPPYTDTQYF. The DNA for the CDR3 is TGCGCCAGCAGCTTGGCCGTCGGCCCTCCATACACAGATACGCAGTATTTT. This chain uses TRBV5-1 with TRBJ2-3; the D is unclear. Per germline, CDR1 SGHRS and CDR2 YFSETQ. The CDR3 is 17 amino acids. Trimming cost V 0 bases and J 2 bases, with 16 bases left between them. The variable domain in full, completed from reference TRBV5-1 and TRBJ2-3, reads KAGVTQTPRYLIKTRGQQVTLSCSPISGHRSVSWYQQTPGQGLQFLFEYFSETQRNKGNFPGRFSGRQFSNSRSEMNVSTLELGDSALYLCASSLAVGPPYTDTQYFGPGTRLTVL.

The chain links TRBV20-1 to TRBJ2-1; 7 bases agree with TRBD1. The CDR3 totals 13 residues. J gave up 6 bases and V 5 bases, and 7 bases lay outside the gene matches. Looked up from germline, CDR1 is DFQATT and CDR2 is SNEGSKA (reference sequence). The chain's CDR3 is CSAGTVWSNEQFF. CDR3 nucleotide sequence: TGCAGTGCTGGGACAGTGTGGAGCAATGAGCAGTTCTTC.

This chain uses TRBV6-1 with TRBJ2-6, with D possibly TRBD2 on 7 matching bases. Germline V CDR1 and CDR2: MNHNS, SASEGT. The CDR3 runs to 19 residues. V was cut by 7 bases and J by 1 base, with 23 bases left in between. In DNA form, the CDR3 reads TGTGCCAGCACCCTGGGGGGGGACATATGGGATTCTGGGGCCAACGTCCTGACTTTC. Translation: CASTLGGDIWDSGANVLTF.

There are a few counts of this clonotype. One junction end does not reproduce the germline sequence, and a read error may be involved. The chain's CDR3 is CVSSLRTGHEQYF. In DNA form, the CDR3 reads TGTGTCAGCAGTCTTCGAACCGGCCACGAGCAGTACTTC. The V call is TRBV28, the J call TRBJ2-7, with no clear D. CDR3 length: 13 residues. CDR1 is MDHEN and CDR2 is SYDVKM in the germline V gene.

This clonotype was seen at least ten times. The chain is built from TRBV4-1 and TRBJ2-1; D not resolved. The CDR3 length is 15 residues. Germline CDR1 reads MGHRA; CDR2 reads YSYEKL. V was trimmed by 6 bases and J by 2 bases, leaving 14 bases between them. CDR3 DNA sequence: TGCGCCAGCAGTCCAGAGCCCGACCCCTACAATGAGCAGTTCTTC. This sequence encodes CASSPEPDPYNEQFF.